These 7 T cell receptor beta chains came from one sample sequenced in a study of blood T cell repertoires in COVID-19. TCRdb keeps only in-frame clones here, not all; method: immunoSEQ multiplex PCR. The table shows tens of thousands of clones, with about 75% occurring only once. The specimen was peripheral blood. All receptors derive from a man between 65 and 79 years old with active or convalescent COVID-19.

V usage is TRBV5-1 and J usage is TRBJ2-5; TRBD1 matches 7 bases. Trimming cost V 4 bases and J 2 bases; bases outside gene matches: 5. The CDR3 runs 14 residues. Germline values: CDR1 SGHRS, CDR2 YFSETQ. CDR3 region: CASSPGQEQETQYF. The CDR3 DNA follows: TGCGCCAGCAGCCCTGGACAGGAGCAAGAGACCCAGTACTTC.

The CDR3: CASSLDSNYGYTF. The CDR3 DNA reads TGTGCCAGCAGTTTAGACAGCAACTATGGCTACACCTTC. V gene TRBV28 combines with J gene TRBJ1-2, with D possibly TRBD1 on 5 matching bases. This CDR3 comprises 13 residues. V was shortened by 2 bases and J by 2 bases, with 6 bases between the two germline ends. Germline CDR1 MDHEN, CDR2 SYDVKM.

The chain has TRBV13 and TRBJ2-1, with D possibly being TRBD2 (6 bases). The germline V gene has CDR1 PRHDT and CDR2 FYEKMQ (reference sequence). CDR3 size: 16 residues. V lost 4 bases and J lost 0, with 13 bases in between. CDR3 protein: CASSSYTGGSYNEQFF. The DNA of the CDR3 is TGTGCCAGCAGCTCCTATACCGGGGGCTCCTACAATGAGCAGTTCTTC.

This chain connects TRBV3-1 (or the pseudogene TRBV3-2) to TRBJ1-1; D is possibly TRBD1 (5 bases). Germline CDR1 reads LGHDT; CDR2 reads YNNKEL (reference sequence). CDR3 length: 14 residues. The germline V and J ends were trimmed by 2 bases and 3 bases, with 10 bases remaining between them. CDR3 amino acids: CASSQPGLDTEAFF. The CDR3 nucleotides read TGTGCCAGCAGCCAACCAGGGTTGGACACTGAAGCTTTCTTT.

The chain links TRBV18 to TRBJ2-3; TRBD2 aligns across 7 bases. CDR3 length: 16 amino acids. The V gene end was trimmed by 0 bases and the J gene end by 2 bases; junction bases not matched to a gene: 5. The germline CDR1 and CDR2 sequences are KGHSH and LQKENI. In DNA form, the CDR3 reads TGTGCCAGCTCACCACCGAGGGAGGGGTCCACAGATACGCAGTATTTT. Translating gives CASSPPREGSTDTQYF. Using reference TRBV18 and TRBJ2-3 for the parts outside the CDR3, the full variable domain is NAGVMQNPRHLVRRRGQEARLRCSPMKGHSHVYWYRQLPEEGLKFMVYLQKENIIDESGMPKERFSAEFPKEGPSILRIQQVVRGDSAAYFCASSPPREGSTDTQYFGPGTRLTVL.

The chain is built from TRBV5-6 and TRBJ2-3; 9 bases line up with TRBD1. V gave up 3 bases and J gave up 4 bases; unmatched junction bases: 9. Germline assignment: CDR1 SGHDT and CDR2 YYEEEE. The length of the CDR3 is 16 residues. CDR3 nucleotide sequence: TGTGCCAGCAGCTCTGAGGGACAGGGCGTGCCAGATACGCAGTATTTT. It translates to CASSSEGQGVPDTQYF.

The rearrangement joins TRBV2 to TRBJ1-2; 9 nucleotides match TRBD1. The germline V gene encodes CDR1 SNHLY and CDR2 FYNNEI. V was pared by 2 bases and J by 6 bases, with 1 base of the junction left unmatched. The CDR3 runs 13 residues. The CDR3 loop is CASSERQGDGYTF. The DNA of the CDR3 is TGTGCCAGCAGTGAACGACAGGGGGATGGCTACACCTTC.